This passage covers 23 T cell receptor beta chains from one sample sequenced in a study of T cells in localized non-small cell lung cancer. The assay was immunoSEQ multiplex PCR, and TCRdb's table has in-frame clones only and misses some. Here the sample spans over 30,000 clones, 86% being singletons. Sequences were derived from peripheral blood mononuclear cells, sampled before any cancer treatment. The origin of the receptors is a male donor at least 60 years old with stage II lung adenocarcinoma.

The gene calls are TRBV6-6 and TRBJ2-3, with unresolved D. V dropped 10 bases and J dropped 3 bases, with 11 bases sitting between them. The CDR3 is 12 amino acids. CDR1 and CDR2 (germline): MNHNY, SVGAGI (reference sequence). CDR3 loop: CATFQTTDTQYF. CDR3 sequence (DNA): TGTGCCACCTTCCAAACAACAGATACGCAGTATTTT.

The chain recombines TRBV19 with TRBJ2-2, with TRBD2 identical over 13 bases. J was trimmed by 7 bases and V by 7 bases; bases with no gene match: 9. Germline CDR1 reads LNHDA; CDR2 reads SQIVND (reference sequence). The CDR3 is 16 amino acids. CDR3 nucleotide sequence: TGTGCCAGTAATCCGGGACTAGCGGGGAAAAACGGGGAGCTGTTTTTT. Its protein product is CASNPGLAGKNGELFF.

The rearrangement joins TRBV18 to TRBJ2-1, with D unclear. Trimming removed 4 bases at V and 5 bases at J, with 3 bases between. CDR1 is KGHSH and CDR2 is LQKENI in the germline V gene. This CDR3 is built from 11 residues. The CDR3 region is CASSRNNEQFF. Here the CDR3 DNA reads TGTGCCAGCTCACGTAACAATGAGCAGTTCTTC.

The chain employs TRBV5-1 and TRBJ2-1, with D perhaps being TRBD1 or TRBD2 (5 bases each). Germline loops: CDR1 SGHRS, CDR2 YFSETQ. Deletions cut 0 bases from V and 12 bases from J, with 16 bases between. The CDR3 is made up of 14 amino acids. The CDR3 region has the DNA TGCGCCAGCAGCTTGGCCCCCGGGACCCAAGGGCAGTTCTTC. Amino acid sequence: CASSLAPGTQGQFF.

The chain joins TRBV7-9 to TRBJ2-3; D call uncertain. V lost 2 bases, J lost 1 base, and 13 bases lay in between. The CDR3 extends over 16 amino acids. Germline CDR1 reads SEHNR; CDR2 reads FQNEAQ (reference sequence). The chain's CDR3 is CASSLSYGAGTDTQYF. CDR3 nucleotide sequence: TGTGCCAGCAGCTTAAGTTACGGAGCCGGCACAGATACGCAGTATTTT.

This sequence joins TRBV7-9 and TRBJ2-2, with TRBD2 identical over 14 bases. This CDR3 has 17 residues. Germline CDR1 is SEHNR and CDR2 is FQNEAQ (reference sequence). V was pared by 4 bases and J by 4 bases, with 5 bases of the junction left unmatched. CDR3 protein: CASSSKGTSGSTGELFF. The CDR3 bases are TGTGCCAGCAGCTCAAAAGGGACTAGCGGGAGCACCGGGGAGCTGTTTTTT.

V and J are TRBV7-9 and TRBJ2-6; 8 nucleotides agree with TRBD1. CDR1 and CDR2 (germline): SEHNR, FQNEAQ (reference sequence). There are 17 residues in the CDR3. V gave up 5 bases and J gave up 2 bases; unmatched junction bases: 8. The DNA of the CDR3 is TGTGCCAGCAGCGCTGAGACAGGGGCCGCTGGGGCCAACGTCCTGACTTTC. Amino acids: CASSAETGAAGANVLTF. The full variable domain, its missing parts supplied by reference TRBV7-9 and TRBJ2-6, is DTGVSQNPRHKITKRGQNVTFRCDPISEHNRLYWYRQTLGQGPEFLTYFQNEAQLEKSRLLSDRFSAERPKGSFSTLEIQRTEQGDSAMYLCASSAETGAAGANVLTFGAGSRLTVL.

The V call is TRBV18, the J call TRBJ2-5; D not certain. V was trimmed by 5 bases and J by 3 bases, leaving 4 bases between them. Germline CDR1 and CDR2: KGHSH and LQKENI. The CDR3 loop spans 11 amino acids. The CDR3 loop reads CASSTKETQYF. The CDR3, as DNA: TGTGCCAGCTCAACCAAAGAGACCCAGTACTTC.

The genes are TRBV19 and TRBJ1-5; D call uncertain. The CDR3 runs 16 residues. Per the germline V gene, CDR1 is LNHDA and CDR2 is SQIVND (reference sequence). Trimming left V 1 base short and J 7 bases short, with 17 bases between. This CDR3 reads CASSIVNVGLRQPQHF. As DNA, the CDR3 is TGTGCCAGTAGTATAGTGAACGTGGGCCTGCGGCAGCCCCAGCATTTT.

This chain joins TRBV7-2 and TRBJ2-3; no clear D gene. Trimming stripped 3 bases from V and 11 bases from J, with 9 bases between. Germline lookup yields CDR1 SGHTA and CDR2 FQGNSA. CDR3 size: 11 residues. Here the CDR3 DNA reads TGTGCCAGCAGCTTTGAGGCAGGGCAGTATTTT. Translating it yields CASSFEAGQYF.

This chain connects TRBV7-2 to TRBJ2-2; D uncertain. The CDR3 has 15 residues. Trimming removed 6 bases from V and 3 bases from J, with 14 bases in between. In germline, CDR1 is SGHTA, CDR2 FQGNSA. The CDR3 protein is CASSFGRSHTGELFF. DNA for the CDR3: TGTGCCAGCAGTTTCGGACGGTCGCACACCGGGGAGCTGTTTTTT.

The CDR3 region has the DNA TGTGCCAGCAGTCCCGCTTGGGCCAATTACGAGCAGTACTTC. Protein: CASSPAWANYEQYF. The chain is built from TRBV5-5 and TRBJ2-7; no definite D call. The CDR3 length is 14 residues. Deletions cut 5 bases from V and 4 bases from J, with 16 bases between. CDR1 SGHKS and CDR2 YYEKEE come from the germline V gene (reference sequence).

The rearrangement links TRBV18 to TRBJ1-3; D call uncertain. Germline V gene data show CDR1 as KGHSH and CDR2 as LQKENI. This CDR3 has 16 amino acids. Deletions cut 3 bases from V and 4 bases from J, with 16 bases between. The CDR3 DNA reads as TGTGCCAGCTCACCTAACACGGGTGATCCAGGAAACACCATATATTTT. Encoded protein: CASSPNTGDPGNTIYF.

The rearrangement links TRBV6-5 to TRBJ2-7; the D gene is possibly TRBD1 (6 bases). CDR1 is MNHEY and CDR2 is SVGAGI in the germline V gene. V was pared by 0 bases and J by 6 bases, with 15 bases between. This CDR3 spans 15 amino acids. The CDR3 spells CASSYSSGGWGEQYF. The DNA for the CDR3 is TGTGCCAGCAGTTACTCGAGTGGGGGCTGGGGCGAGCAGTACTTC.

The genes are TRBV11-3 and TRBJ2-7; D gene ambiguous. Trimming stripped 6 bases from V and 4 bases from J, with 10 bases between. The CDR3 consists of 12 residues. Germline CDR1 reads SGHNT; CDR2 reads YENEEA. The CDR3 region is CASSTYQYEQYF. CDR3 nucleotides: TGTGCCAGCAGTACCTACCAATACGAGCAGTACTTC.

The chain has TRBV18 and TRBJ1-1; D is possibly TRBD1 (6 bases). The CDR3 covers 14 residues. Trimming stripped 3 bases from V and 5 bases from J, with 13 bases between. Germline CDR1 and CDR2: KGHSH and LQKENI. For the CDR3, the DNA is TGTGCCAGCTCACCCTACAGGGAGTTGACTGAAGCTTTCTTT. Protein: CASSPYRELTEAFF.

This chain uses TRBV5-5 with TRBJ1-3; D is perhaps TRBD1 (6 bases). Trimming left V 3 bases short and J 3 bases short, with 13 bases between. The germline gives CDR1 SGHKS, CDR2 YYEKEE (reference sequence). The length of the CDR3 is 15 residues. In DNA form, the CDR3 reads TGTGCCAGCAGCTACGACAGGTTGCTTGGAAACACCATATATTTT. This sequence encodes CASSYDRLLGNTIYF.

The CDR3 DNA sequence: TGTGCCAGCAGCTTAGCGATAGTGGAGACAGGGGGCTACGAGCAGTACTTC. It codes for CASSLAIVETGGYEQYF. This chain connects TRBV7-2 to TRBJ2-7; 9 bases agree with TRBD1. The CDR3 is 17 residues long. V trimming: 0 bases; J trimming: 3 bases; junction bases outside the gene matches: 9. Germline lookup yields CDR1 SGHTA and CDR2 FQGNSA.

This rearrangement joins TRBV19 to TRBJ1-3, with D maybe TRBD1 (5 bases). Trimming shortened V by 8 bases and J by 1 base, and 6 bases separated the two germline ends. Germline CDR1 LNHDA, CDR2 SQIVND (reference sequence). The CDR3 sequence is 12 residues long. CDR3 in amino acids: CASGGSGNTIYF. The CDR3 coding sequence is TGTGCCAGTGGGGGGTCTGGAAACACCATATATTTT. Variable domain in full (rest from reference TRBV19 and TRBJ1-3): DGGITQSPKYLFRKEGQNVTLSCEQNLNHDAMYWYRQDPGQGLRLIYYSQIVNDFQKGDIAEGYSVSREKKESFPLTVTSAQKNPTAFYLCASGGSGNTIYFGEGSWLTVV.

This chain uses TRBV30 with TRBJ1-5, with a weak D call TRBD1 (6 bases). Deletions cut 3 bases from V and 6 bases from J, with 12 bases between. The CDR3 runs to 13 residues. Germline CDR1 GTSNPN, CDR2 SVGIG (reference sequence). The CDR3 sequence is CAWSLQGSQPQHF. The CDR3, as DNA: TGTGCCTGGAGCCTACAGGGAAGTCAGCCCCAGCATTTT.

CDR3 in amino acids: CASSLDRLAGVETQYF. DNA of the CDR3: TGTGCCAGCAGCTTAGATCGACTAGCGGGAGTGGAAACCCAGTACTTC. The chain couples TRBV11-2 to TRBJ2-5; 12 nucleotides agree with TRBD2. CDR1 and CDR2 (germline): SGHAT, FQNNGV. The CDR3 spans 16 residues. V lost 0 bases and J lost 8; bases outside the gene matches: 7.

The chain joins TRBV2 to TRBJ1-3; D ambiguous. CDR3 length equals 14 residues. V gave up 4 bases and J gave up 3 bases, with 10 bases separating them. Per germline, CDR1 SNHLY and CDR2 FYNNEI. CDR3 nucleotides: TGTGCCAGCAGTGCCGAGTTGGGTGGAAACACCATATATTTT. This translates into CASSAELGGNTIYF. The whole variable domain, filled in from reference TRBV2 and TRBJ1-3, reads EPEVTQTPSHQVTQMGQEVILRCVPISNHLYFYWYRQILGQKVEFLVSFYNNEISEKSEIFDDQFSVERPDGSNFTLKIRSTKLEDSAMYFCASSAELGGNTIYFGEGSWLTVV.

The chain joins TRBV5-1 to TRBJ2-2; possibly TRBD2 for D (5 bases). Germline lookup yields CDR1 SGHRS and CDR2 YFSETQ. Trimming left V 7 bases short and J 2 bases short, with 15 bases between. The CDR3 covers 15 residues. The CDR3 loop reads CASQREPVNTGELFF. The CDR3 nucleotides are TGCGCCAGCCAGAGGGAACCCGTTAACACCGGGGAGCTGTTTTTT.